This T cell receptor beta chain was found in a study of T cell repertoires in cytomegalovirus infection. MiXCR was run by TCRdb on the reads, yielding one entry per CDR3 protein. Of 450,000 to 650,000 distinct CDR3 sequences in the sample, less than 30% were seen once. This clonotype was seen ten or more times. There are 15 residues in the CDR3. The V segment lost 9 bases and the J segment 5 bases; nucleotides outside the gene matches: 9. Germline V gene sequence: CDR1 SGDLS, CDR2 YYNGEE. This receptor was identified in a human donor in good health (CMV status not recorded). Some clones in this sample may be carry-over from other donors' samples. The specimen sequenced was PBMCs. The chain employs TRBV9 and TRBJ2-2; 11 bases align to TRBD2. This chain's CDR3 is CATSYGTSGTGELFF. The CDR3 nucleotides are TGTGCCACGTCCTATGGGACTAGCGGAACCGGGGAGCTGTTTTTT.